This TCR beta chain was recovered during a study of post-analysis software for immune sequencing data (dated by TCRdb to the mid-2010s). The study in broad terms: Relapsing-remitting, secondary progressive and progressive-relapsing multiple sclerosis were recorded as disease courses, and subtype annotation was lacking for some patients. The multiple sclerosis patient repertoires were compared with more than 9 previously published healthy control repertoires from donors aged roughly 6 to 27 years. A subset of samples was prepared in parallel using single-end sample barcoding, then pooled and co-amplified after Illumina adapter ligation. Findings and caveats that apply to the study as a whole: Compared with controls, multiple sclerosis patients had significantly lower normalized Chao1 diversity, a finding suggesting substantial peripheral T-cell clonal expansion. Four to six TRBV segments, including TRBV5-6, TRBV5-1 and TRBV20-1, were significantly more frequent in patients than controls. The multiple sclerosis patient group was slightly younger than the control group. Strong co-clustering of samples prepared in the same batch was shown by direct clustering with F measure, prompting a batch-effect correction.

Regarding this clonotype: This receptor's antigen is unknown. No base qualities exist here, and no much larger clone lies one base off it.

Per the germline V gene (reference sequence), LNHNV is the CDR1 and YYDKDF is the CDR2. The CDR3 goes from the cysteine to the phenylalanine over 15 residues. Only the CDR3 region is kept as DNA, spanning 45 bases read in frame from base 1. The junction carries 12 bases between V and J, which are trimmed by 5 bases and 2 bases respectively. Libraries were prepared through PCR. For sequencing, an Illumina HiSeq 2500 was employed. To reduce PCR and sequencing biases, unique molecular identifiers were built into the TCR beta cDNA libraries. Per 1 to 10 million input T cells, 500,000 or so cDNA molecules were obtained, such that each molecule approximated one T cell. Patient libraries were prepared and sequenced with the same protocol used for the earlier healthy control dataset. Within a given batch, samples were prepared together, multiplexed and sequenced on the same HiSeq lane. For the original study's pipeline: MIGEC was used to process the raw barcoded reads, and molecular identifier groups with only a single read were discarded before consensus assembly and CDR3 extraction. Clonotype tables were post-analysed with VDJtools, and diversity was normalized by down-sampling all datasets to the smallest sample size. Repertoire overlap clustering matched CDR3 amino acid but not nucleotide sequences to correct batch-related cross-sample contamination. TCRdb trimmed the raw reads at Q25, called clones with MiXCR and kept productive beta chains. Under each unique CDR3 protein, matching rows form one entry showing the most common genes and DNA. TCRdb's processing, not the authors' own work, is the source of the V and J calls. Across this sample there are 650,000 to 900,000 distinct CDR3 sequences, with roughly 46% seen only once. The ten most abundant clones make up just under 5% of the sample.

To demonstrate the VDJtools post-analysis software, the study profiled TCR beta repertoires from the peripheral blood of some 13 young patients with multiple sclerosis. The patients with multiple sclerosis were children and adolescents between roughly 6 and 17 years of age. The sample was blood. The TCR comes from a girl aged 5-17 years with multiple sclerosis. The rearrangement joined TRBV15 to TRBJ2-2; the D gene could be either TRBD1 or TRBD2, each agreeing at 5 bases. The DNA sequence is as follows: TGTGCCACCAGCCCGGGACCGGTCAACACCGGGGAGCTGTTTTTT. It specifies CATSPGPVNTGELFF. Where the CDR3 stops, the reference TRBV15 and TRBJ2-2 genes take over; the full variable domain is DAMVIQNPRYQVTQFGKPVTLSCSQTLNHNVMYWYQQKSSQAPKLLFHYYDKDFNNEADTPDNFQSRRPNTSFCFLDIRSPGLGDTAMYLCATSPGPVNTGELFFGEGSRLTVL.